This T cell receptor (beta chain) was captured by sequencing in a study of response to subunit inactivated influenza vaccine. This clonotype showed up many times. Antigen specificity is unknown. This CDR3 comprises 15 residues. The germline CDR1 and CDR2 sequences are MNHEY and SVGEGT. The trim removed 0 bases at V and 4 bases at J, leaving 1 base unmatched. TCRdb reanalysed the RT-PCR reads using MiXCR and keeps one entry per CDR3 protein. The table shows roughly 520,000 distinct CDR3 sequences, with about 25% occurring only once. Points from the study as a whole: That few new T cells are recruited by each seasonal influenza vaccination was the authors' suggestion.

J is TRBJ1-5 and V is TRBV6-2 or TRBV6-3, with 9 bases aligning to TRBD1. The sequence was obtained from a man aged 50 to 60 who received an inactivated influenza vaccine. The sequencing here drew on CD4+ T cells sorted from PBMCs, taken about 5 days after vaccination. CDR3 coding DNA: TGTGCCAGCAGTTACTCGGGACAGGGAAATCAGCCCCAGCATTTT. Translation gives CASSYSGQGNQPQHF.